These T cell receptor beta chains were read from a single sample in a study of T cell responses to AZD1222 COVID-19 vaccine. Profiled with immunoSEQ multiplex PCR; TCRdb holds only in-frame clones, not every one. Of more than 95,000 clones listed, roughly 89% are singletons. The sequencing used peripheral blood, collected on day 0 of AZD1222 vaccination. The receptors originated from an adult in good health. Both conserved end residues are part of each CDR3. The D gene is left open where the match is weak. Not every row has a clone size; where given, it reads once, few, many or a size class.

d_call | clone_size | j_call | cdr3_length | v_call | cdr3_nt | cdr3_aa
- | - | TRBJ2-7 | 14 | TRBV9 | TGTGCCAGCAGCGTAGCGGCGGACCCCTACGAGCAGTACTTC | CASSVAADPYEQYF
- | - | TRBJ1-3 | 12 | TRBV12-3/TRBV12-4 | TGTGCCAGCAGTTTTAGCGGAAACACCATATATTTT | CASSFSGNTIYF
- | - | TRBJ1-2 | 13 | TRBV7-2 | TGTGCCAGCGCGTTAGGGACCTCCTATGGCTACACCTTC | CASALGTSYGYTF
- | once | TRBJ2-3 | 15 | TRBV28 | TGTGCCAGCAGTGTAGGGTACCTCAGCACAGATACGCAGTATTTT | CASSVGYLSTDTQYF
TRBD2 | - | TRBJ2-3 | 13 | TRBV7-7 | TGTGCTAGCAAGGCTAGCGGAACAGATACGCAGTATTTT | CASKASGTDTQYF
TRBD1 | - | TRBJ1-5 | 16 | TRBV19 | TGTGCCAGTAGTTCCCGGGGGACAGGGGGCAATCAGCCCCAGCATTTT | CASSSRGTGGNQPQHF
- | - | TRBJ1-2 | 15 | TRBV18 | TGTGCCAGCTCACCAATTACAATGTTTAACTATGGCTACACCTTC | CASSPITMFNYGYTF
- | - | TRBJ2-7 | 13 | TRBV5-4 | TGTGCCAGCAGCCCTATGGCAGAGGACGAGCAGTACTTC | CASSPMAEDEQYF
TRBD2 | - | TRBJ2-3 | 14 | TRBV6-5 | TGTGCCAGCAGCTTGACTAGCGGCACAGATACGCAGTATTTT | CASSLTSGTDTQYF
TRBD1 | once | TRBJ2-7 | 14 | TRBV5-1 | TGCGCCAGCAGCAGAGGACAGGGGACCTACGAGCAGTACTTC | CASSRGQGTYEQYF
- | - | TRBJ1-2 | 14 | TRBV18 | TGTGCCAGCTCACCGGAGGGGCCCCACTATGGCTACACCTTC | CASSPEGPHYGYTF
- | - | TRBJ2-3 | 15 | TRBV18 | TGTGCCAGCTCACCACCGGTTCAGAACACAGATACGCAGTATTTT | CASSPPVQNTDTQYF
- | - | TRBJ2-5 | 14 | TRBV6-5 | TGTGCCAGCAGTTACCTCAGATTACAAGAGACCCAGTACTTC | CASSYLRLQETQYF
- | - | TRBJ1-5 | 14 | TRBV5-5 | TGTGCCAGCAGCTCGACAGGAAACAATCAGCCCCAGCATTTT | CASSSTGNNQPQHF
- | - | TRBJ1-4 | 14 | TRBV28 | TGTGCCACTACAGAACCTCCAACTAATGAAAAACTGTTTTTT | CATTEPPTNEKLFF
- | - | TRBJ2-7 | 13 | TRBV28 | TGTGCCAGCCTTCGGACACAGCCCTACGAGCAGTACTTC | CASLRTQPYEQYF
- | - | TRBJ2-5 | 12 | TRBV28 | TGTGCCAGCAGTTCCTCCTCGGAGCACCAGTACTTC | CASSSSSEHQYF
- | - | TRBJ1-1 | 14 | TRBV7-5 | TGTGTCAGAAGCTCCGAGGTGGGTTGCACTGAAGCTTTCTTT | CVRSSEVGCTEAFF
- | - | TRBJ1-3 | 12 | TRBV12-3/TRBV12-4 | TGTGCCAGCAGTTTGTACTCCCTGGCCATATATTTT | CASSLYSLAIYF
- | - | TRBJ1-3 | 15 | TRBV4-3 | TGCGCCAGCAGCCAAGAAGGTTCCTCTGGAAACACCATATATTTT | CASSQEGSSGNTIYF
- | - | TRBJ1-2 | 14 | TRBV5-1 | TGCGCCAGCAGCCCGGCGGAGGGGGGACCCTCCGTTTTCTTC | CASSPAEGGPSVFF
TRBD2 | - | TRBJ2-3 | 16 | TRBV7-8 | TGTGCCAGCAGCTCCACCGGGCAGGGCGGGGGAGATACGCAGTATTTT | CASSSTGQGGGDTQYF
TRBD1 | - | TRBJ2-3 | 15 | TRBV10-3 | TGTGCCATCAATTCTCGCCAGGGGGTGACAGATACGCAGTATTTT | CAINSRQGVTDTQYF
- | - | TRBJ2-6 | 16 | TRBV5-1 | TGCGCCAGCAGCTGGAGTTGGACTACTGGGGCCAACGTCCTGACTTTC | CASSWSWTTGANVLTF
- | - | TRBJ1-1 | 19 | TRBV21-1 | TGTGCCAGCAGCAAATACCCCCAAGGACAGGGGGATCTGGACACTGAAGCTTTCTTT | CASSKYPQGQGDLDTEAFF
TRBD1 | - | TRBJ2-7 | 13 | TRBV7-2 | TGTGCCAGCAGCTTAGTTGGGACAGGTGAGCAGTACTTC | CASSLVGTGEQYF
- | - | TRBJ1-5 | 16 | TRBV6-2/TRBV6-3 | TGTGCCAGCAGTTACCTTGGGCGGGGTCGCAATCAGCCCCAGCATTTT | CASSYLGRGRNQPQHF
TRBD2 | - | TRBJ2-1 | 15 | TRBV11-2 | TGTGCCAGCAGCCTGGGACTAGCGGGAGACAATGAGCAGTTCTTC | CASSLGLAGDNEQFF
TRBD2 | - | TRBJ2-2 | 17 | TRBV24-1 | TGTGCCACCAGTGATTTGCATGGACTAGCGGGAGTGGGGGAGCTGTTTTTT | CATSDLHGLAGVGELFF
TRBD1 | - | TRBJ2-3 | 18 | TRBV19 | TGTGCCAGTAGTATGGGGGCTTTCGGGACAGGGGCGGCAGATACGCAGTATTTT | CASSMGAFGTGAADTQYF
- | few | TRBJ1-4 | 11 | TRBV20-1 | TGCAGTGCTCAGAGACATGAAAAACTGTTTTTT | CSAQRHEKLFF
TRBD1 | - | TRBJ1-4 | 14 | TRBV4-3 | TGCGCCAGCAGCCACGGACAGGGTTTGGAAAAACTGTTTTTT | CASSHGQGLEKLFF
- | - | TRBJ1-1 | 13 | TRBV29-1 | TGCAGCACCCACTGGGCAGGACATGCTGAAGCTTTCTTT | CSTHWAGHAEAFF
- | - | TRBJ1-4 | 13 | TRBV6-2/TRBV6-3 | TGTGCCAGCAGTTTGAAGATCCCGGGCCGTATGTTTTTT | CASSLKIPGRMFF
- | - | TRBJ1-6 | 17 | TRBV28 | TGTGCCAGCAGCGGGGTGGAGCTAAGCTCCTATAATTCACCCCTCCACTTT | CASSGVELSSYNSPLHF
- | - | TRBJ2-1 | 14 | TRBV7-7 | TGTGCTAGCAGCTTAGGGCGGGAAAATGCTAAGCAGTTCTTC | CASSLGRENAKQFF
- | - | TRBJ1-6 | 15 | TRBV28 | TGTGCCAGCAGTCCAACAGGGTACTATAATTCACCCCTCCACTTT | CASSPTGYYNSPLHF
- | once | TRBJ2-6 | 18 | TRBV5-1 | TGCGCCAGCAGCTTGGAGAAGGGGACGACGGCTGGGGCCAACGTCCTGACTTTC | CASSLEKGTTAGANVLTF
TRBD1 | - | TRBJ1-6 | 17 | TRBV25-1 | TGTGCCAGCACCCGAGGGGGACAGACAAACTATAATTCACCCCTCCACTTT | CASTRGGQTNYNSPLHF
- | once | TRBJ2-1 | 15 | TRBV15 | TGTGCCACCAGCAGAGTAGCAGGGGTGGGCGGTGAGCAGTTCTTC | CATSRVAGVGGEQFF
- | - | TRBJ1-2 | 14 | TRBV5-1 | TGCGCCAGCAGCTCCGGACAGTACAGTAATGGCTACACCTTC | CASSSGQYSNGYTF
- | - | TRBJ2-5 | 16 | TRBV24-1 | TGTGCCACCAGTGACTCGGGTCGGCAGGGAGGCGAGACCCAGTACTTC | CATSDSGRQGGETQYF
- | once | TRBJ2-1 | 14 | TRBV6-5 | TGTGCCAGCTCCCGGGTGGGGGTCTACAATGAGCAGTTCTTC | CASSRVGVYNEQFF
TRBD2 | - | TRBJ2-1 | 15 | TRBV28 | TGTGCCAGCAGTGTTCCGGGACTAGCCCCCAATGAGCAGTTCTTC | CASSVPGLAPNEQFF
TRBD2 | - | TRBJ2-2 | 18 | TRBV30 | TGTGCCTGGAGTCCTCCGGGACTAGCGGGACCTAACACCGGGGAGCTGTTTTTT | CAWSPPGLAGPNTGELFF
- | once | TRBJ2-1 | 13 | TRBV2 | TGTGCCAGCAGTCCCAGAGGGAGGAATGAGCAGTTCTTC | CASSPRGRNEQFF
- | - | TRBJ1-1 | 14 | TRBV28 | TGTGCCAGCAGTTTAGAACAGGGGAACACTGAAGCTTTCTTT | CASSLEQGNTEAFF